The source of this TCR beta chain is a study of identical twins' blood T cells. This CDR3 contains 14 residues. The V end was cut by 5 bases, the J end by 1 base, with 9 bases between. Findings of the study overall: Even for out-of-frame TCRbeta, twins reportedly shared V gene usage much more than unrelated donors. Shared environment remains a possible cause of twin similarity. Shared CDR3 clonotype counts tracked mainly the product of cloneset sizes.

This clonotype was seen only a few times. The antigen is undetermined. Sample barcodes were added at both library ends during cDNA synthesis. One entry per CDR3 protein results from TCRdb running MiXCR on the 5' RACE reads. The sample records fewer than 450,000 distinct CDR3 sequences, roughly 28% being singletons. Source material: PBMCs. This rearrangement joins TRBV12-3 or TRBV12-4 to TRBJ1-5; D is uncertain. This receptor was obtained from a woman between 18 and 55 years old in good health. CDR3 sequence (DNA): TGTGCCAGCAGTGACTCGGGAAGCAATCAGCCCCAGCATTTT. Protein: CASSDSGSNQPQHF.